This entry describes one TCR beta chain. Primers: 60 Vbeta forward and 13 Jbeta reverse. The assay was immunoSEQ multiplex PCR, and TCRdb's table has in-frame clones only and misses some. In all, the sample yields 150,000 or so clones. The CDR3 contains 15 residues. Trimming stripped 3 bases from V and 2 bases from J, with 8 bases between. CDR1 LNHDA and CDR2 SQIVND come from the germline V gene (reference sequence). The record originates from a study of cytomegalovirus exposure and HLA in healthy donors. The sequence was collected from a man aged 18 to 29 in good health and CMV-seronegative. Sequencing was performed on PBMCs. The chain has TRBV19 and TRBJ2-6, with no clear D. CDR3 loop: CASSMAHPGANVLTF. In DNA form, the CDR3 reads TGTGCCAGTAGTATGGCACACCCTGGGGCCAACGTCCTGACTTTC.